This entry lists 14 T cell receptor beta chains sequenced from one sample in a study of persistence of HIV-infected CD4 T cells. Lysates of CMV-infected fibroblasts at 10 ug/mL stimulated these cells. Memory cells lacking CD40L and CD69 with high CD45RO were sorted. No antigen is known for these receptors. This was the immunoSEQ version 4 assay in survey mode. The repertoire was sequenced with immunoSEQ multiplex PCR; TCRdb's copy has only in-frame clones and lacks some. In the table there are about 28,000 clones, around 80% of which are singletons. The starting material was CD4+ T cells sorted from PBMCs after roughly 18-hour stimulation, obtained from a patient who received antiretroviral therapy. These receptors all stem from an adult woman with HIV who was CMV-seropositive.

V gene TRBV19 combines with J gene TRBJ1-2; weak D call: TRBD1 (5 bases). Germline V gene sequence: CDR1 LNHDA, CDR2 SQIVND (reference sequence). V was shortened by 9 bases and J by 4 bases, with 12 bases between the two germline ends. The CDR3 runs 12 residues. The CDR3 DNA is TGTGCCAGCTCGGCGGGGGTCTATGGCTACACCTTC. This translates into CASSAGVYGYTF.

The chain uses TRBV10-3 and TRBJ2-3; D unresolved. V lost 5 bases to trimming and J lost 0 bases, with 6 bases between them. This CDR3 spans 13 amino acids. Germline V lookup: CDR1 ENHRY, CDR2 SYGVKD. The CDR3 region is CAISHDSTDTQYF. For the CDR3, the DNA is TGTGCCATCAGTCATGACAGCACAGATACGCAGTATTTT.

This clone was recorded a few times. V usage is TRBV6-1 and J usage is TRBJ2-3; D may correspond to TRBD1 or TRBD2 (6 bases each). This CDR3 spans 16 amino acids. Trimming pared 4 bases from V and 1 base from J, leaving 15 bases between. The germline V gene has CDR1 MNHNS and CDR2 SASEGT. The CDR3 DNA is TGTGCCAGCAGTGTAGAACGGGGGCTTGGCACAGATACGCAGTATTTT. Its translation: CASSVERGLGTDTQYF.

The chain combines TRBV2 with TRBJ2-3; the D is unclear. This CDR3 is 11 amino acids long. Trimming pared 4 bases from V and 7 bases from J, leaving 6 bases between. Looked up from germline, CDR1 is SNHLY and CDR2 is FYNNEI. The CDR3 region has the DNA TGTGCCAGCAGTGTACAGAATACGCAGTATTTT. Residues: CASSVQNTQYF.

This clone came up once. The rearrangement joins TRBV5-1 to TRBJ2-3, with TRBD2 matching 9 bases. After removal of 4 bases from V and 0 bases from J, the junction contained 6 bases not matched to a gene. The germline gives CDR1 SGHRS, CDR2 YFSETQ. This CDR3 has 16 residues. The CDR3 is CASSRVAGVSTDTQYF. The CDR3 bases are TGCGCCAGCAGCAGAGTAGCGGGGGTTAGCACAGATACGCAGTATTTT. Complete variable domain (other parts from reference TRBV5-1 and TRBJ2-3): KAGVTQTPRYLIKTRGQQVTLSCSPISGHRSVSWYQQTPGQGLQFLFEYFSETQRNKGNFPGRFSGRQFSNSRSEMNVSTLELGDSALYLCASSRVAGVSTDTQYFGPGTRLTVL.

This CDR3 is CASSFTYDRGIGEQYF. Written as DNA, the CDR3 is TGCGCCAGCAGCTTTACTTATGACAGGGGAATAGGAGAGCAGTACTTC. V is TRBV5-1 and J is TRBJ2-7; 8 nucleotides agree with TRBD1. The germline V gene encodes CDR1 SGHRS and CDR2 YFSETQ. With 2 bases clipped from V and 7 bases from J, the junction kept 14 bases outside the gene matches. This CDR3 is 16 amino acids long.

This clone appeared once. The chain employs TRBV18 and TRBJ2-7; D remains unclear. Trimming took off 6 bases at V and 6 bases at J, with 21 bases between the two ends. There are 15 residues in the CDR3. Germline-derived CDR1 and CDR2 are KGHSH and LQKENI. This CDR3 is CASSQGGNTPLEQYF. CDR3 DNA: TGTGCCAGCTCTCAAGGTGGCAATACCCCCCTCGAGCAGTACTTC.

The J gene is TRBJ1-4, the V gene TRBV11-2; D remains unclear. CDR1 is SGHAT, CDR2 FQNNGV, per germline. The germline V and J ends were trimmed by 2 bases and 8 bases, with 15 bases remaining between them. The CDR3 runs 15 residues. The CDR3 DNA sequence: TGTGCCAGCAGCTTATCTTCTAGGCAGCGCGAAAAACTGTTTTTT. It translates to CASSLSSRQREKLFF.

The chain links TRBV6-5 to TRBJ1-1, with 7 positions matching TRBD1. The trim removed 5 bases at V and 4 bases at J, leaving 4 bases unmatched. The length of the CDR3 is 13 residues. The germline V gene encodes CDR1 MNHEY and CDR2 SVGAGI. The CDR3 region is CASSTGVATEAFF. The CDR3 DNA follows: TGTGCCAGCAGTACAGGGGTTGCCACTGAAGCTTTCTTT.

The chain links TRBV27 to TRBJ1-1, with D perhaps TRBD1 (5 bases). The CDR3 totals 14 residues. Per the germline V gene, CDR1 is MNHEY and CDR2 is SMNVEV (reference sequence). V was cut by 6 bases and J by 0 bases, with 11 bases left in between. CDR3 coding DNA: TGTGCCAGCAGCCCCGGGACGGTGAACACTGAAGCTTTCTTT. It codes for CASSPGTVNTEAFF.

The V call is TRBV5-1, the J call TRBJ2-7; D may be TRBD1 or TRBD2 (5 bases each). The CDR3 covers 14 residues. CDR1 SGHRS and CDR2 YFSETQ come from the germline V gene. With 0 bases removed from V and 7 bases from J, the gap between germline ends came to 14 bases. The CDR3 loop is CASSLDGAEGEQYF. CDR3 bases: TGCGCCAGCAGCTTGGACGGGGCCGAAGGGGAGCAGTACTTC. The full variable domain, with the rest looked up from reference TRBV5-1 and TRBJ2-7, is KAGVTQTPRYLIKTRGQQVTLSCSPISGHRSVSWYQQTPGQGLQFLFEYFSETQRNKGNFPGRFSGRQFSNSRSEMNVSTLELGDSALYLCASSLDGAEGEQYFGPGTRLTVT.

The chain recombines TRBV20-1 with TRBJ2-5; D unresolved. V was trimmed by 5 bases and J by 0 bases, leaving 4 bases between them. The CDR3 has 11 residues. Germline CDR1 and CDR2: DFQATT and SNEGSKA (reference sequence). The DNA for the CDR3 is TGCAGTGCTCAGTACCAAGAGACCCAGTACTTC. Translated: CSAQYQETQYF.

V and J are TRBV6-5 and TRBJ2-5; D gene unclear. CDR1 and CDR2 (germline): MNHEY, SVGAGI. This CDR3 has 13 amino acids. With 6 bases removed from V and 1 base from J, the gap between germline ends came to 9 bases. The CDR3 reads CASRGFLQETQYF. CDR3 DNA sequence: TGTGCCAGCAGGGGCTTCCTCCAAGAGACCCAGTACTTC.

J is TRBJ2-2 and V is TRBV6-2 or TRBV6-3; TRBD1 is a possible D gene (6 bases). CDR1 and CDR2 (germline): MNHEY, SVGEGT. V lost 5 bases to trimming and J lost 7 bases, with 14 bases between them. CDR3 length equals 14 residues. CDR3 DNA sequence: TGTGCCAGCAGTCCCACAGGGTCGAACGGGGAGCTGTTTTTT. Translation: CASSPTGSNGELFF.